Each of the 4 T cell receptor beta chains below was sequenced from the same sample in a study of CD8+CD57+ T cells in acquired aplastic anemia. The sequenced patients had an expansion of CD8+CD57+ cells seen by flow cytometry. Profiling that covered TCR beta VDJ and CDR3 relied on genomic DNA as its template. TCRdb passed the reads through MiXCR, listing each CDR3 protein once. The table shows about 470,000 distinct CDR3 sequences, with over 25% occurring only once. Specimen: sorted CD4+, CD8+, or CD8+CD57+ T cells (not recorded which) from PBMCs. Source of these receptors: a human donor with aplastic anemia.

This clonotype was picked up many times. The rearrangement links TRBV20-1 to TRBJ2-5; no clear D gene. The CDR3 runs 12 residues. V gave up 4 bases and J gave up 0 bases, with 6 bases separating them. Germline CDR1 DFQATT, CDR2 SNEGSKA (reference sequence). This CDR3 is CSATQYQETQYF. CDR3 sequence (DNA): TGCAGTGCTACACAGTACCAAGAGACCCAGTACTTC.

This chain connects TRBV9 to TRBJ2-2; D perhaps matches TRBD2 (6 bases). Trimming shortened V by 3 bases and J by 7 bases, and 16 bases separated the two germline ends. The CDR3 length is 15 residues. Germline CDR1 SGDLS, CDR2 YYNGEE. The CDR3 loop is CASSGGAPGGGELFF. The CDR3 DNA follows: TGTGCCAGCAGCGGCGGGGCTCCTGGGGGCGGGGAGCTGTTTTTT.

This clonotype was counted a few times. This chain links TRBV7-2 with TRBJ1-4; 8 positions match TRBD1. J was trimmed by 6 bases and V by 1 base; bases with no gene match: 4. This CDR3 has 15 residues. The germline gives CDR1 SGHTA, CDR2 FQGNSA. CDR3 bases: TGTGCCAGCAGCTTAGGGACAGGGTGGTATGAAAAACTGTTTTTT. It yields the protein CASSLGTGWYEKLFF.

With respect to this clonotype: A much more abundant neighbour one base away suggests this may be a read error. This chain connects TRBV2 to TRBJ2-5; the D gene is possibly TRBD2 (6 bases). The CDR3 is made up of 14 amino acids. Germline CDR1 is SNHLY and CDR2 is FYNNEI. V was cut by 7 bases and J by 5 bases, with 17 bases left in between. The CDR3 spells CASISPSVSETQYF. The DNA of the CDR3 is TGTGCCAGCATATCTCCTAGCGTTTCTGAGACCCAGTACTTC. Full variable domain (outside the CDR3, taken from reference TRBV2 and TRBJ2-5): EPEVTQTPSHQVTQMGQEVILRCVPISNHLYFYWYRQILGQKVEFLVSFYNNEISEKSEIFDDQFSVERPDGSNFTLKIRSTKLEDSAMYFCASISPSVSETQYFGPGTRLLVL.